This T cell receptor (beta chain) was sequenced in a study of blood T cells in healthy people across ages. This clonotype occurred a few times. The second PCR ran about 6 to 11 cycles with a sample-barcoded 5' primer and J-beta primers. In TCRdb, the 5' RACE reads were re-called with MiXCR into one record per CDR3 protein. This table holds about 1 million distinct CDR3 sequences, 45% found once. Trimming at V came to 5 bases and at J to 2 bases, leaving 6 bases not matched to a gene. There are 15 residues in the CDR3. The germline V gene has CDR1 SGHKS and CDR2 YYEKEE (reference sequence). Sequences were obtained from blood. The TCR comes from a woman between 55 and 75 years old in good health. The V gene is TRBV5-5, the J gene TRBJ2-2; 7 bases agree with TRBD2. CDR3: CASRPGLTNTGELFF. DNA of the CDR3: TGTGCCAGCAGACCGGGACTAACTAACACCGGGGAGCTGTTTTTT.